The clone carrying this T cell receptor (beta chain) was detected only a few times. Antigen: not known. Based on CD45RO/CCR7/CD25/CD127/CD95/CD27, CD4+ regulatory, stem cell-like memory, naive and central memory cells were sorted. V lost 3 bases to trimming and J lost 2 bases, with 7 bases between them. The CDR3 runs to 13 residues. CDR1 and CDR2 (germline): LNHNV, YYDKDF (reference sequence). These data originate in a study of beta chain features in type 1 diabetes. Study at large: Summed over all samples, the examined sorted cells came to 95 million to 120 million. Study-wide results and caveats: Sampled from patients, naive, central memory and Treg TCRB repertoires appeared more similar than those sampled from healthy donors. Any PCR bias toward short templates would affect both groups alike.

The entirety of the isolated RNA underwent reverse transcription, so expressed TCRB transcripts were sequenced. The repertoire was sequenced with immunoSEQ multiplex PCR; TCRdb's copy has only in-frame clones and lacks some. The sample has roughly 500,000 clones, approximately 30% seen once. The rearrangement joins TRBV15 to TRBJ1-2; D may be TRBD1 (6 bases). The sequence was collected from a man in his late teens or twenties in good health. The sequenced sample consisted of naive CD4+ T cells from blood. DNA for the CDR3: TGTGCCACCAGCAGCAGGGGAAACTATGGCTACACCTTC. Protein: CATSSRGNYGYTF. Full variable domain (missing parts from reference TRBV15 and TRBJ1-2): DAMVIQNPRYQVTQFGKPVTLSCSQTLNHNVMYWYQQKSSQAPKLLFHYYDKDFNNEADTPDNFQSRRPNTSFCFLDIRSPGLGDTAMYLCATSSRGNYGYTFGSGTRLTVV.